Sequencing of this T cell receptor (beta chain) was carried out in a study of PD-1 blockade in classical Hodgkin lymphoma. The study, taken as a whole, reports: Before treatment, TCR diversity in newly diagnosed patients was reportedly lower than in healthy donors.

Germline V gives CDR1 ENHRY, CDR2 SYGVKD. V was shortened by 3 bases and J by 1 base, with 9 bases between the two germline ends. This CDR3 is built from 15 residues. Comment on this clone: What it recognizes is unknown.

Stated time point: newly diagnosed, previously untreated cHL patient sample. The protocol was immunoSEQ multiplex PCR, while the TCRdb copy is restricted to in-frame clones and leaves out a portion. Among under 80,000 clones listed, over 85% were seen once. The V and J genes are TRBV10-3 and TRBJ2-2, with D uncertain. The receptor's source is a human donor with classical Hodgkin lymphoma. Material: peripheral blood mononuclear cells (PBMCs). The CDR3 sequence: CAISEGIKNTGELFF. Written as DNA, the CDR3 is TGTGCCATCAGTGAAGGTATAAAGAACACCGGGGAGCTGTTTTTT.